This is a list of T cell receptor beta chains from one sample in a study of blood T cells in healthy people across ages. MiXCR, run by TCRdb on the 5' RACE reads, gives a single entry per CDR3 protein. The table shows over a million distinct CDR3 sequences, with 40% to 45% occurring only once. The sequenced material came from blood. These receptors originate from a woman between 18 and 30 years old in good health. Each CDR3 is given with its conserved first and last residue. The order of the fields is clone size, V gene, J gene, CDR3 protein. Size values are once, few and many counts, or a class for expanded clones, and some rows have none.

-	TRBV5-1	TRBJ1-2	CASSFGHMDGYTF
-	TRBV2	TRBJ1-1	CASSGTGDWDTEAFF
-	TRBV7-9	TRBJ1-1	CASSPDVSQANTEAFF
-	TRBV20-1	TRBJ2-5	CSASFRIPQETQYF
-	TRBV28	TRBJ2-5	CASSLHGTGVQETQYF
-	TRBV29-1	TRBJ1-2	CSVVFQEQYNYGYTF
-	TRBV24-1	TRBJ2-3	CATSDRTEMDTQYF
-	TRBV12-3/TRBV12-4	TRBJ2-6	CASRVSGSGANVLTF
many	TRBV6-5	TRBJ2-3	CASRPQRGAPNTQYF
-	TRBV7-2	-	CAGTPGAAYNEQYF
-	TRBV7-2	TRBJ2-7	CASSLGSGPSYEQYF
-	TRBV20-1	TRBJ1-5	CSARDLGVDSQPQHF
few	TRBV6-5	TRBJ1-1	CASSYSSGVNTEAFF
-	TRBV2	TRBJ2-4	CASSVGQLLAKNIQYF
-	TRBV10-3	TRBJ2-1	CAINRQGENEQFF
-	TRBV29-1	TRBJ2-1	CSVERESYNEQFF
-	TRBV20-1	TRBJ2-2	CSARGLHTGELFF
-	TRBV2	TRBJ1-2	CASSEAGHYYGYTF
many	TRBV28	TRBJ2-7	CASSPRQPLFYEQYF
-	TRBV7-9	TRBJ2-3	CASSFGTSDTQYF
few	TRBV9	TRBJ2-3	CASSQSLGRQYF
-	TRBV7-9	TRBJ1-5	CASSLVGRGHNQPQHF
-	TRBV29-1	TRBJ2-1	CSVGRTSGIHNEQFF
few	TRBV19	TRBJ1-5	CASQPAIGNLISNQPQHF
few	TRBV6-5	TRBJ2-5	CASSRTRATRETQYF